Below, 10 T cell receptor beta chains from the same sample are listed, as sequenced in a study of shared T cell receptors in the human thymus (dated by TCRdb to the early 2020s). The library relied on the immunoSEQ multiplex PCR assay. The source is immuneACCESS, and TCRdb retained only in-frame sequences with V and J called. Part of the clones is not carried over; for the studies checked, unresolved V genes explain less than half of this, and the remainder is unexplained. The table for this sample lists 450,000 to 650,000 clones; 75% to 85% of them were counted only once. Around 0.012% of the sample goes to the ten largest clones. This sample was also put to use in a study of human thymus T cells.

Sequenced material: thymocytes. Receptors originate from a boy in the first two years of life with a congenital heart defect. Donor details come from another sample of the same person, matched by shared clones.

The genes are TRBV5-6 and TRBJ2-7; TRBD2 agrees at 7 bases. Germline V gene lookup returns CDR1 SGHDT and CDR2 YYEEEE. After removal of 0 bases from V and 6 bases from J, the junction contained 12 bases not matched to a gene. This CDR3 is 16 amino acids long. CDR3 sequence: CASSLAGREKGPEQYF. The CDR3 DNA sequence: TGTGCCAGCAGCTTGGCCGGGCGGGAGAAGGGGCCCGAGCAGTACTTC.

The genes are TRBV4-1 and TRBJ2-1, with D hard to call. The germline CDR1 and CDR2 sequences are MGHRA and YSYEKL. The CDR3 has 15 residues. Trimming stripped 0 bases from V and 5 bases from J, with 11 bases between. DNA of the CDR3: TGCGCCAGCAGCCAAGATATAGTGGTACACAATGAGCAGTTCTTC. Translation gives CASSQDIVVHNEQFF.

This clone was seen only once. The V call is TRBV19, the J call TRBJ2-1; TRBD1 might be the D (6 bases). V was clipped by 4 bases and J by 4 bases, with 29 bases between them. The length of the CDR3 is 20 residues. Germline CDR1 and CDR2: LNHDA and SQIVND (reference sequence). This CDR3 is CASSTPGVSGVVNAYNEQFF. The CDR3 DNA sequence: TGTGCCAGTAGTACTCCAGGGGTGTCAGGGGTAGTAAACGCTTACAATGAGCAGTTCTTC.

The V gene is TRBV7-9, the J gene TRBJ1-1, with 7 bases that match TRBD1. Germline V gene sequence: CDR1 SEHNR, CDR2 FQNEAQ (reference sequence). The CDR3 extends over 15 amino acids. V was pared by 5 bases and J by 4 bases, with 10 bases of the junction left unmatched. CDR3 sequence (DNA): TGTGCCAGCAGCGAAGGAGGGGGCCACGGCACTGAAGCTTTCTTT. It specifies CASSEGGGHGTEAFF. Based on the CDR3 plus reference TRBV7-9 and TRBJ1-1, the full variable domain is DTGVSQNPRHKITKRGQNVTFRCDPISEHNRLYWYRQTLGQGPEFLTYFQNEAQLEKSRLLSDRFSAERPKGSFSTLEIQRTEQGDSAMYLCASSEGGGHGTEAFFGQGTRLTVV.

CDR3 coding DNA: TGTGCCAGCAGTTTGACAGGGCGTTCGTGCGAGCAGTACTTC. Amino acid sequence: CASSLTGRSCEQYF. The genes are TRBV27 and TRBJ2-7; 7 bases match TRBD1. V shed 3 bases, J shed 6 bases, and the junction held 8 bases outside the gene matches. Germline V gives CDR1 MNHEY, CDR2 SMNVEV (reference sequence). The length of the CDR3 is 14 residues.

This clone was observed once. The V and J genes are TRBV15 and TRBJ2-1; TRBD2 might be the D (5 bases). CDR3 size: 16 residues. Trimming took 1 base from V and 6 from J, leaving 16 bases between them. Looked up from germline, CDR1 is LNHNV and CDR2 is YYDKDF (reference sequence). In nucleotides, the CDR3 is TGTGCCACCAGCAGAGGGGTGCGAGGCCGGGGCAATGAGCAGTTCTTC. It specifies CATSRGVRGRGNEQFF.

The V and J genes are TRBV9 and TRBJ2-1, with 12 positions matching TRBD2. Germline V gene data show CDR1 as SGDLS and CDR2 as YYNGEE. CDR3 length: 14 residues. Trimming removed 3 bases from V and 6 bases from J; junction bases left unmatched: 1. The CDR3 nucleotides read TGTGCCAGCAGCGGGACTAGCGGGATCAATGAGCAGTTCTTC. Amino acid sequence: CASSGTSGINEQFF. Filled out from reference TRBV9 and TRBJ2-1, the complete variable domain reads DSGVTQTPKHLITATGQRVTLRCSPRSGDLSVYWYQQSLDQGLQFLIQYYNGEERAKGNILERFSAQQFPDLHSELNLSSLELGDSALYFCASSGTSGINEQFFGPGTRLTVL.

The gene calls are TRBV27 and TRBJ2-1, with D tentatively TRBD2 (6 bases). The CDR3 sequence is 12 residues long. CDR1 and CDR2 from the germline V gene are MNHEY and SMNVEV (reference sequence). V lost 6 bases and J lost 13, with 16 bases in between. The CDR3 coding sequence is TGTGCCAGCAGCCCAGGGTGGGGGGAACAGTTCTTC. Translating it yields CASSPGWGEQFF.

The chain links TRBV14 to TRBJ2-7; 13 positions agree with TRBD2. Germline CDR1 and CDR2: SGHDN and FVKESK. This CDR3 has 19 residues. V was clipped by 1 base and J by 7 bases; unmatched bases: 16. The CDR3 region is CASSQGPTTILAGGGEQYF. In nucleotides, the CDR3 is TGTGCCAGCAGCCAAGGACCGACCACGATACTAGCGGGAGGGGGTGAGCAGTACTTC.

The chain is built from TRBV20-1 and TRBJ1-3; D unclear. This CDR3 spans 11 amino acids. Trimming took 6 bases from V and 5 from J, leaving 8 bases between them. Germline CDR1 DFQATT, CDR2 SNEGSKA (reference sequence). The CDR3, as DNA: TGCAGTGCCCCACTGCGAAACACCATATATTTT. It yields the protein CSAPLRNTIYF.